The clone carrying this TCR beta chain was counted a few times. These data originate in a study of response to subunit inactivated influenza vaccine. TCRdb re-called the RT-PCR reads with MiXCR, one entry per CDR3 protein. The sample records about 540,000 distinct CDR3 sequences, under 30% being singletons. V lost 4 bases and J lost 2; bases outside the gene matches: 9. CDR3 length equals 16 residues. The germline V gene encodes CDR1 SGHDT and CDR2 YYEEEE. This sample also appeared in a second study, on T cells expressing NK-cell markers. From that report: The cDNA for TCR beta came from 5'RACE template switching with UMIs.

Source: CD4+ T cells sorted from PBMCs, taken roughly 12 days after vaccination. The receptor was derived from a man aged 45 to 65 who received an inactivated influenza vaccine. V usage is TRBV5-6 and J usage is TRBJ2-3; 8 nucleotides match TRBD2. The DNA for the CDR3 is TGTGCCAGCAGCCCCGCAGGACTAGCCAACACAGATACGCAGTATTTT. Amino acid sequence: CASSPAGLANTDTQYF.